The next 21 T cell receptor beta chains were all read from a single sample in a study of T cell repertoires in cytomegalovirus infection. Their antigens remain unidentified. Using its own MiXCR run on the reads, TCRdb lists one record per CDR3 protein. The sample carries around 750,000 distinct CDR3 sequences, less than 35% recorded once. The sequencing here drew on cultured CD8+ T cells from PBMCs, taken from culture after CMV antigen stimulation. The receptor source for this set is a human donor in good health (CMV status not recorded). Some clones in this sample may be carry-over from other donors' samples.

A few counts support this clonotype. The chain joins TRBV4-1 to TRBJ2-5, with D perhaps matching TRBD1 or TRBD2 (5 bases each). The ends were cut back, 2 bases at V and 7 bases at J, with 14 bases in the middle. CDR1 MGHRA and CDR2 YSYEKL come from the germline V gene. The CDR3 has 14 amino acids. CDR3 protein: CASSQLWGLGTQYF. CDR3 DNA sequence: TGCGCCAGCAGCCAACTCTGGGGGTTGGGGACCCAGTACTTC.

The rearrangement joins TRBV12-3 or TRBV12-4 to TRBJ2-3; 11 bases align to TRBD2. This CDR3 contains 15 residues. V lost 7 bases and J lost 3; bases outside the gene matches: 6. CDR3 DNA: TGTGCCAGCACCCCTATAGCGGGGGGGACAGATACGCAGTATTTT. Translated: CASTPIAGGTDTQYF.

This clonotype appeared a few times. This chain joins TRBV6-1 and TRBJ1-2; perhaps TRBD1 as D (6 bases). From germline, CDR1 is MNHNS and CDR2 SASEGT. Trimming removed 1 base at V and 5 bases at J, with 14 bases between. CDR3 length: 15 amino acids. For the CDR3, the DNA is TGTGCCAGCAGTGAAGTGGACAGAAGCCCGTATGGCTACACCTTC. Its translation: CASSEVDRSPYGYTF.

This clonotype came up many times. The chain employs TRBV7-2 and TRBJ2-3, with no clear D. The germline gives CDR1 SGHTA, CDR2 FQGNSA. This CDR3 comprises 12 residues. Trimming pared 2 bases from V and 3 bases from J, leaving 3 bases between. The chain's CDR3 is CASSLQTDTQYF. CDR3 sequence (DNA): TGTGCCAGCAGCTTACAAACAGATACGCAGTATTTT.

The chain is built from TRBV7-9 and TRBJ2-5, with 8 bases fitting TRBD2. V was pared by 4 bases and J by 4 bases, with 8 bases of the junction left unmatched. The CDR3 totals 15 residues. Germline CDR1 reads SEHNR; CDR2 reads FQNEAQ (reference sequence). DNA of the CDR3: TGTGCCAGCAGCTATCCGGGACTAGAGGGAGAGACCCAGTACTTC. Its translation: CASSYPGLEGETQYF.

A remark on this clonotype: A read error may explain this, as a much larger clone is one base away. The V and J genes are TRBV27 and TRBJ2-3; 8 nucleotides line up with TRBD2. CDR1 is MNHEY, CDR2 SMNVEV, per germline (reference sequence). The V gene end was trimmed by 6 bases and the J gene end by 2 bases; junction bases not matched to a gene: 7. CDR3 size: 15 residues. CDR3 coding DNA: TGTGCCAGCAGGTCACGGGGGGGCCACACAGATACGCAGTATTTT. Its protein is CASRSRGGHTDTQYF.

V is TRBV6-1 and J is TRBJ1-6; weak D call: TRBD1 (5 bases). Germline values: CDR1 MNHNS, CDR2 SASEGT. V gave up 3 bases and J gave up 6 bases, with 15 bases separating them. This CDR3 is built from 16 residues. CDR3: CASSDRGRITNSPLHF. The CDR3 nucleotides are TGTGCCAGCAGTGACCGGGGCAGGATCACTAATTCACCCCTCCACTTT.

The chain recombines TRBV12-3 or TRBV12-4 with TRBJ2-2; D gene ambiguous. V shed 2 bases and J shed 8 bases, with 12 bases lying between them. There are 14 residues in the CDR3. CDR3 in amino acids: CASSLRFPRGELFF. CDR3 bases: TGTGCCAGCAGTTTAAGGTTTCCGCGTGGGGAGCTGTTTTTT.

J is TRBJ2-3 and V is TRBV19; tentative D call: TRBD2 (6 bases). The CDR3 totals 14 residues. The germline V gene has CDR1 LNHDA and CDR2 SQIVND (reference sequence). The ends were cut back, 7 bases at V and 2 bases at J, with 13 bases in the middle. The chain's CDR3 is CASNIPDYTDTQYF. The CDR3, as DNA: TGTGCCAGTAATATCCCGGACTACACAGATACGCAGTATTTT.

V and J are TRBV27 and TRBJ2-7; 9 nucleotides line up with TRBD1. Trimming cost V 5 bases and J 6 bases; bases outside gene matches: 8. This CDR3 has 14 residues. From germline, CDR1 is MNHEY and CDR2 SMNVEV (reference sequence). As DNA, the CDR3 is TGTGCCAGCAGTCCCGGGACAGGGCATCGCGAGCAGTACTTC. It is translated as CASSPGTGHREQYF.

To note about this clonotype: Given a much more abundant clone one base away, this may be a read error. J is TRBJ2-5 and V is TRBV7-8; 8 bases map to TRBD2. The length of the CDR3 is 16 residues. The V gene's germline CDR1 is SGHVS and CDR2 FQNEAQ. The CDR3 DNA follows: TGTGCCAACAGCCCCTACTGGAGCGGGGGAACGGAGACCCAGTACTTC. Its translation: CANSPYWSGGTETQYF.

The rearrangement uses TRBV6-1 and TRBJ2-1; TRBD2 is a possible D gene (6 bases). The CDR3 is 14 residues long. Germline V CDR1 and CDR2: MNHNS, SASEGT. The V gene lost 6 bases and the J gene lost 4 bases, with 13 bases spanning the gap. The CDR3 spells CASSSGTHYNEQFF. DNA of the CDR3: TGTGCCAGCAGCTCCGGGACTCATTACAATGAGCAGTTCTTC.

The chain carries TRBV19 and TRBJ2-2; D may be TRBD1 (5 bases). Trimming took 6 bases from V and 4 from J, leaving 18 bases between them. CDR1 is LNHDA and CDR2 is SQIVND in the germline V gene (reference sequence). CDR3 length: 16 amino acids. Here the CDR3 DNA reads TGTGCCAGTAGAGTTAAAGCAGGGCCGAGCACCGGGGAGCTGTTTTTT. It translates to CASRVKAGPSTGELFF. Filled out from reference TRBV19 and TRBJ2-2, the complete variable domain reads DGGITQSPKYLFRKEGQNVTLSCEQNLNHDAMYWYRQDPGQGLRLIYYSQIVNDFQKGDIAEGYSVSREKKESFPLTVTSAQKNPTAFYLCASRVKAGPSTGELFFGEGSRLTVL.

The chain combines TRBV10-3 with TRBJ2-1, with TRBD2 as a possible D gene (7 bases). Germline-derived CDR1 and CDR2 are ENHRY and SYGVKD. The CDR3 runs to 16 residues. With 3 bases removed from V and 4 bases from J, the gap between germline ends came to 16 bases. The chain's CDR3 is CAISDSPGGQYNEQFF. In nucleotides, the CDR3 is TGTGCCATCAGTGACTCCCCGGGGGGCCAATACAATGAGCAGTTCTTC.

V usage is TRBV6-5 and J usage is TRBJ2-1, with D uncertain. V lost 0 bases to trimming and J lost 5 bases, with 5 bases between them. The CDR3 is made up of 13 amino acids. Germline CDR1 and CDR2: MNHEY and SVGAGI. The CDR3 spells CASSYSTHNEQFF. In DNA form, the CDR3 reads TGTGCCAGCAGTTACTCAACTCACAATGAGCAGTTCTTC.

This clonotype was detected a few times. The rearrangement uses TRBV12-3 or TRBV12-4 and TRBJ1-1, with a tentative D call TRBD1 (5 bases). The CDR3 totals 16 residues. Trimming stripped 3 bases from V and 3 bases from J, with 17 bases between. The CDR3 DNA reads TGTGCCAGCAGTTTCCCCGGACAAATCCGACACACTGAAGCTTTCTTT. Protein sequence: CASSFPGQIRHTEAFF.

In its sample, this clonotype was seen a few times. V usage is TRBV6-2 or TRBV6-3 and J usage is TRBJ1-5, with D uncertain. Trimming pared 2 bases from V and 1 base from J, leaving 6 bases between. CDR1 MNHEY and CDR2 SVGEGT come from the germline V gene. The CDR3 totals 14 residues. The CDR3 DNA reads as TGTGCCAGCAGTTACCCTGACAGCAATCAGCCCCAGCATTTT. This codes for CASSYPDSNQPQHF.

This clonotype was counted many times. The chain carries TRBV11-1 and TRBJ2-3, with TRBD1 identical over 9 bases. Germline values: CDR1 SGHAT, CDR2 FQDESV (reference sequence). The V gene end was trimmed by 3 bases and the J gene end by 4 bases; junction bases not matched to a gene: 26. The CDR3 has 22 residues. For the CDR3, the DNA is TGTGCCAGCAGCTTGTCGGACTACGTTTCCAGTTACGTGGGACAGGGCTCAGATACGCAGTATTTT. Translating it yields CASSLSDYVSSYVGQGSDTQYF. Full variable domain (outside the CDR3, taken from reference TRBV11-1 and TRBJ2-3): EAEVAQSPRYKITEKSQAVAFWCDPISGHATLYWYRQILGQGPELLVQFQDESVVDDSQLPKDRFSAERLKGVDSTLKIQPAELGDSAMYLCASSLSDYVSSYVGQGSDTQYFGPGTRLTVL.

The genes are TRBV4-1 and TRBJ1-2; possibly TRBD1 for D (6 bases). V was trimmed by 2 bases and J by 0 bases, leaving 10 bases between them. Germline values: CDR1 MGHRA, CDR2 YSYEKL. This CDR3 spans 15 amino acids. The CDR3 nucleotides are TGCGCCAGCAGCCAATCACAGGGAGCTAACTATGGCTACACCTTC. Its protein product is CASSQSQGANYGYTF.

This clonotype was seen a few times. V usage is TRBV11-2 and J usage is TRBJ2-2; perhaps TRBD2 as D (6 bases). V lost 5 bases and J 0 bases, leaving 13 bases between the germline ends. This CDR3 comprises 16 residues. Germline V lookup: CDR1 SGHAT, CDR2 FQNNGV. The CDR3 region has the DNA TGTGCCAGCAGCCCATGGCGGGGTGCGAACACCGGGGAGCTGTTTTTT. It yields the protein CASSPWRGANTGELFF. The variable domain in full, with the rest retrieved from reference TRBV11-2 and TRBJ2-2, is EAGVAQSPRYKIIEKRQSVAFWCNPISGHATLYWYQQILGQGPKLLIQFQNNGVVDDSQLPKDRFSAERLKGVDSTLKIQPAKLEDSAVYLCASSPWRGANTGELFFGEGSRLTVL.

This chain uses TRBV10-3 with TRBJ2-7, with D tentatively TRBD1 (6 bases). This CDR3 comprises 13 residues. The V gene's germline CDR1 is ENHRY and CDR2 SYGVKD. V lost 4 bases, J lost 3 bases, and 10 bases lay in between. The CDR3 coding sequence is TGTGCCATCAGTGTACGGGACAACTACGAGCAGTACGTC. This encodes CAISVRDNYEQYV.